This T cell receptor (beta chain) was profiled in a study of cytotoxic CD8 clonotypes in ibrutinib-treated CLL. Study summary: Response samples were taken after a median around 13 months of treatment, range 6 to 36.

With respect to this clone: Its antigen remains unidentified.

Study-wide results and limits: Clonality at baseline surpassed age-matched healthy donors and tracked circulating CD8+ T-cell counts.

Here immunoSEQ multiplex PCR was the method, and the copy in TCRdb shows in-frame clones only, minus some. The table includes roughly 250,000 clones, roughly 70% detected once. The starting material was PBMCs, obtained after 24 months of ibrutinib treatment. The TCR originated in a human donor with chronic lymphocytic leukemia.

CDR3 DNA: TGCGCCAGCTGCCATCGGGGGGGCAATGAGCAGTTCTTC. Translation gives CASCHRGGNEQFF. V and J are TRBV5-1 and TRBJ2-1, with 8 bases identical to TRBD2. Per germline, CDR1 SGHRS and CDR2 YFSETQ. V lost 7 bases and J lost 6; bases outside the gene matches: 6. There are 13 residues in the CDR3. Supplemented by reference TRBV5-1 and TRBJ2-1, the full variable domain reads KAGVTQTPRYLIKTRGQQVTLSCSPISGHRSVSWYQQTPGQGLQFLFEYFSETQRNKGNFPGRFSGRQFSNSRSEMNVSTLELGDSALYLCASCHRGGNEQFFGPGTRLTVL.